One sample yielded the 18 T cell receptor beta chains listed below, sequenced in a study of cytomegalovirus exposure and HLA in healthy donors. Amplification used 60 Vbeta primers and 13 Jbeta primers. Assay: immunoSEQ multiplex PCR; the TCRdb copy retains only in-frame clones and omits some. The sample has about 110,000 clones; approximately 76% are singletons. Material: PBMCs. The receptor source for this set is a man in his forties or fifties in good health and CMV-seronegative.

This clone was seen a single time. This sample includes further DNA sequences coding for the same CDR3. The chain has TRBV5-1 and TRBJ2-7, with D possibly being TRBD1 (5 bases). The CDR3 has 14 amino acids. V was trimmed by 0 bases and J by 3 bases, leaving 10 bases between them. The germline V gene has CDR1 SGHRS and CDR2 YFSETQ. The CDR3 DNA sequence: TGCGCCAGCAGCTTGGGCCAAGGGGTCTACGAGCAGTACTTC. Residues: CASSLGQGVYEQYF.

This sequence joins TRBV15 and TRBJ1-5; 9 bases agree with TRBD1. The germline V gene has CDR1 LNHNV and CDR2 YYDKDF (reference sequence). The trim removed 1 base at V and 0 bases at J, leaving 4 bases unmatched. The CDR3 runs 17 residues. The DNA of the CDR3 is TGTGCCACCAGCAGAGGAGAGACAGGGGGTAGCAATCAGCCCCAGCATTTT. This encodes CATSRGETGGSNQPQHF.

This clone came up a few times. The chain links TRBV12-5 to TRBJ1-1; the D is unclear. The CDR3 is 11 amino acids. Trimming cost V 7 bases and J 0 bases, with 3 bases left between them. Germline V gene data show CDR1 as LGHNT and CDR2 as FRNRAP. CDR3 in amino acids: CASAVNTEAFF. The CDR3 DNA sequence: TGTGCTAGTGCCGTGAACACTGAAGCTTTCTTT.

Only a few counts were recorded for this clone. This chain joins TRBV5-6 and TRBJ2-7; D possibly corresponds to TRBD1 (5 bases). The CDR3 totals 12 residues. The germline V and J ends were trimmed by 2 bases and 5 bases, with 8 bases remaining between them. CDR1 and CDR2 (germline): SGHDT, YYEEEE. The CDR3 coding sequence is TGTGCCAGCAGCTTTCAGGGTAACGAGCAGTACTTC. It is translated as CASSFQGNEQYF.

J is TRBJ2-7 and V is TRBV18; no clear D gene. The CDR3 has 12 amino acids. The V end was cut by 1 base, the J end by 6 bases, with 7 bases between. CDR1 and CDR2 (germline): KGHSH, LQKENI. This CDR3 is CASSPLDSEQYF. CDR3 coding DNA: TGTGCCAGCTCACCACTAGACTCCGAGCAGTACTTC.

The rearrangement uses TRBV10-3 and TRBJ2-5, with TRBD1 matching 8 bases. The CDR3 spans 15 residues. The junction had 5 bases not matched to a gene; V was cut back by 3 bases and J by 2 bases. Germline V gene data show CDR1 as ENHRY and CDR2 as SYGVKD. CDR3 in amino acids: CAISDLQGVQETQYF. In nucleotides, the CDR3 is TGTGCCATCAGTGACTTACAGGGGGTGCAAGAGACCCAGTACTTC.

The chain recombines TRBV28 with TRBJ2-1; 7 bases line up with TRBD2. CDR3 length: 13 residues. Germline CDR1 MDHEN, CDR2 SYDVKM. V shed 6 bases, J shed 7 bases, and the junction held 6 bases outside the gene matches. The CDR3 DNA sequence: TGTGCCAGCAGCGAGGGGAGGGTGAATGAGCAGTTCTTC. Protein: CASSEGRVNEQFF.

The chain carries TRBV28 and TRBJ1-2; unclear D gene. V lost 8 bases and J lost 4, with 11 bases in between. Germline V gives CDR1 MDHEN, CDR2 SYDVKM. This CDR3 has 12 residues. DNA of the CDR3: TGTGCCAGCTCCGACGGACTCTATGGCTACACCTTC. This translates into CASSDGLYGYTF.

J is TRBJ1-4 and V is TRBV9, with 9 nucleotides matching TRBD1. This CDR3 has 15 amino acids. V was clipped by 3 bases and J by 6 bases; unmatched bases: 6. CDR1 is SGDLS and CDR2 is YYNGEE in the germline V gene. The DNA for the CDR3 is TGTGCCAGCAGCGGAGGGGGACAGGGTTATGAAAAACTGTTTTTT. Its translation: CASSGGGQGYEKLFF.

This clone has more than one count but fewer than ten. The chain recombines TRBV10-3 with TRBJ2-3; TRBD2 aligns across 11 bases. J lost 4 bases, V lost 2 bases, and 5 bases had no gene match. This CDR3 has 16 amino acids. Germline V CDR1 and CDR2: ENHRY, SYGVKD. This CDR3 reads CAISEGSGGAADTQYF. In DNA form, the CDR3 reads TGTGCCATCAGTGAGGGTAGCGGGGGGGCAGCAGATACGCAGTATTTT.

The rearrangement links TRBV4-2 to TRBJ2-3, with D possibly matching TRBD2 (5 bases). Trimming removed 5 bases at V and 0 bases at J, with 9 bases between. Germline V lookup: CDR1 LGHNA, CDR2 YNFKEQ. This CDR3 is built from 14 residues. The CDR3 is CASSSRESTDTQYF. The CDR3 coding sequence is TGTGCCAGCAGCTCGAGGGAGAGCACAGATACGCAGTATTTT.

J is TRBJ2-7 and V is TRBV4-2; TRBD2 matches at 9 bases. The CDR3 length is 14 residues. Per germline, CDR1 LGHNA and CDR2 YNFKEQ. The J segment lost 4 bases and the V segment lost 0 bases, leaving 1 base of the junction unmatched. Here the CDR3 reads CASSQEAGGYEQYF. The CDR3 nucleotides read TGTGCCAGCAGCCAAGAAGCGGGGGGATACGAGCAGTACTTC.

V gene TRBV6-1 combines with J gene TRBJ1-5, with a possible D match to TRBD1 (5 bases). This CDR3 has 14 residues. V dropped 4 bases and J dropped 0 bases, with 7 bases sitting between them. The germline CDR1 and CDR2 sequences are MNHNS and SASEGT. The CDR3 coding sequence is TGTGCCAGCAGTGCCCAGGGTAGCAATCAGCCCCAGCATTTT. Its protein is CASSAQGSNQPQHF.

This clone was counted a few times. For the CDR3, the DNA is TGTGCCAGCAGCCCCGGGACAGGCGTCTCTGGGGCCAACGTCCTGACTTTC. Amino acids: CASSPGTGVSGANVLTF. This rearrangement joins TRBV7-3 to TRBJ2-6, with TRBD1 matching over 8 bases. The CDR3 covers 17 residues. Germline-derived CDR1 and CDR2 are SGHTA and FQGTGA. The trim removed 5 bases at V and 0 bases at J, leaving 6 bases unmatched.

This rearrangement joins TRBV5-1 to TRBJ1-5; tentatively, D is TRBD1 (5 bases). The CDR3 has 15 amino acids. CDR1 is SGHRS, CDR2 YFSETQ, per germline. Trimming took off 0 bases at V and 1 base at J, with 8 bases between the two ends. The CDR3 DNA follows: TGCGCCAGCAGCTTGGAGGGGTCGAGCAATCAGCCCCAGCATTTT. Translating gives CASSLEGSSNQPQHF.

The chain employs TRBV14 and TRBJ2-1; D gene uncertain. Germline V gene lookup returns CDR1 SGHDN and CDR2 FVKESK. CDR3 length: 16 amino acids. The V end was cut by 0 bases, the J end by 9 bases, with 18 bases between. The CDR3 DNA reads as TGTGCCAGCAGCCAAGATCGCCTAATGGTTGTGAGTGAGCAGTTCTTC. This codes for CASSQDRLMVVSEQFF.

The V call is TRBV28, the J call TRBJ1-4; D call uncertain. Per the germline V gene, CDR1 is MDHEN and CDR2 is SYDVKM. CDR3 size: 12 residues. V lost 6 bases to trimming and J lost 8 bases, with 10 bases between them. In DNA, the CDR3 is TGTGCCAGCAGAAGCTCGGGGGAAAAACTGTTTTTT. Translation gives CASRSSGEKLFF.

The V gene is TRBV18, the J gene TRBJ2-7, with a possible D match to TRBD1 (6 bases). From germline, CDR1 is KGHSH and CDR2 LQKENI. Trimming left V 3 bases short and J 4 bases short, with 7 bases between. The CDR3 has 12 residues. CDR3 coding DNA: TGTGCCAGCTCACCCACAGGGTACGAGCAGTACTTC. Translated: CASSPTGYEQYF.